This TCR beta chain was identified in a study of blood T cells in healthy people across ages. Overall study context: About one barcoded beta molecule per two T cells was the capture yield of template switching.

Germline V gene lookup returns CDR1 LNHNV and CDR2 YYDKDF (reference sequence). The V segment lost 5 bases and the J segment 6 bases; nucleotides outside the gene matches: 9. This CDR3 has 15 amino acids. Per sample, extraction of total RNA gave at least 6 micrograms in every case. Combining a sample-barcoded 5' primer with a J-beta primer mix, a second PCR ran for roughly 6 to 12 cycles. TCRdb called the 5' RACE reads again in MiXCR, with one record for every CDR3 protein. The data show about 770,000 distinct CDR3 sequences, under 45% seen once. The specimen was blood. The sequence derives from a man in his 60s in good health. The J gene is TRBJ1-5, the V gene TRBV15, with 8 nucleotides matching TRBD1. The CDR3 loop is CATSSLNQGAQPQHF. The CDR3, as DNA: TGTGCCACCAGCTCGTTAAATCAGGGGGCTCAGCCCCAGCATTTT.